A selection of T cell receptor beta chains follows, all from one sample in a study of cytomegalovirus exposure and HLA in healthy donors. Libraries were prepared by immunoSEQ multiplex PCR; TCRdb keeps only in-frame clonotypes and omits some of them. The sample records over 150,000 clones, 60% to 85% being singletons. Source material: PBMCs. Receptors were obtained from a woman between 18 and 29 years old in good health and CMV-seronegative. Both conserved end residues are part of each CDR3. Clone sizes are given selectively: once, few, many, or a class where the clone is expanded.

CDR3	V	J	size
CAWSAPGTGNHF	TRBV30	TRBJ1-5	NA
CASRRGPEDTEAFF	TRBV10-1	TRBJ1-1	NA
CASTAGQGLYNEQFF	TRBV19	TRBJ2-1	NA
CATSRDWGPSNQPQHF	TRBV15	TRBJ1-5	NA
CASSSGSPYEQYF	TRBV11-3	TRBJ2-7	NA
CASSLGGGEAFF	TRBV7-3	TRBJ1-1	NA
CASSLGGQNTEAFF	TRBV28	TRBJ1-1	NA
CASSMDRASTEAFF	TRBV6-1	TRBJ1-1	NA
CASSLGLGPNTGELFF	TRBV5-1	TRBJ2-2	NA
CASSGTGLGNTEAFF	TRBV7-2	TRBJ1-1	NA
CASSRQSGGDSEQYF	TRBV5-4	TRBJ2-7	NA
CASSTGGGKPQHF	TRBV19	TRBJ1-5	NA
CASSSTVSRGTYGYTF	TRBV5-4	TRBJ1-2	NA
CASSWGGGGNTIYF	TRBV7-9	TRBJ1-3	NA
CASSLVGGGNTIYF	TRBV13	TRBJ1-3	NA
CASNFGTGGRGYTF	TRBV28	TRBJ1-2	NA
CASSVGVLEGSSYEQYF	TRBV9	TRBJ2-7	NA
CASSQTGLENTEAFF	TRBV7-3	TRBJ1-1	NA
CASSFATAGSEQYF	TRBV7-8	TRBJ2-7	NA
CASKTGSRTEAFF	TRBV2	TRBJ1-1	NA
CASSPFGGEANTEAFF	TRBV18	TRBJ1-1	NA
CASTLSGSTDTQYF	TRBV28	TRBJ2-3	NA
CASSLSGTGVDSEQYF	TRBV28	TRBJ2-7	NA
CASSDRTGKNQPQHF	TRBV2	TRBJ1-5	NA
CASSVVVPRGLAGGPYEQYF	TRBV9	TRBJ2-7	once
CASSLSRSTEAFF	TRBV27	TRBJ1-1	NA
CASSLGSGTGGGYTF	TRBV28	TRBJ1-2	NA
CASRSSLGTQYF	TRBV28	TRBJ2-5	NA
CASSQLRQGFSNEQFF	TRBV4-3	TRBJ2-1	NA
CASSQERLVSLRNEQFF	TRBV4-1	TRBJ2-1	NA
CATTPEGLSYNSPLHF	TRBV15	TRBJ1-6	NA
CASSYSGTSRQFF	TRBV6-5	TRBJ2-1	NA
CASGFITGGAKNIQYF	TRBV12-5	TRBJ2-4	NA
CASSLGGEVTEAFF	TRBV5-1	TRBJ1-1	NA
CASSVQDSFPSGANVLTF	TRBV9	TRBJ2-6	few